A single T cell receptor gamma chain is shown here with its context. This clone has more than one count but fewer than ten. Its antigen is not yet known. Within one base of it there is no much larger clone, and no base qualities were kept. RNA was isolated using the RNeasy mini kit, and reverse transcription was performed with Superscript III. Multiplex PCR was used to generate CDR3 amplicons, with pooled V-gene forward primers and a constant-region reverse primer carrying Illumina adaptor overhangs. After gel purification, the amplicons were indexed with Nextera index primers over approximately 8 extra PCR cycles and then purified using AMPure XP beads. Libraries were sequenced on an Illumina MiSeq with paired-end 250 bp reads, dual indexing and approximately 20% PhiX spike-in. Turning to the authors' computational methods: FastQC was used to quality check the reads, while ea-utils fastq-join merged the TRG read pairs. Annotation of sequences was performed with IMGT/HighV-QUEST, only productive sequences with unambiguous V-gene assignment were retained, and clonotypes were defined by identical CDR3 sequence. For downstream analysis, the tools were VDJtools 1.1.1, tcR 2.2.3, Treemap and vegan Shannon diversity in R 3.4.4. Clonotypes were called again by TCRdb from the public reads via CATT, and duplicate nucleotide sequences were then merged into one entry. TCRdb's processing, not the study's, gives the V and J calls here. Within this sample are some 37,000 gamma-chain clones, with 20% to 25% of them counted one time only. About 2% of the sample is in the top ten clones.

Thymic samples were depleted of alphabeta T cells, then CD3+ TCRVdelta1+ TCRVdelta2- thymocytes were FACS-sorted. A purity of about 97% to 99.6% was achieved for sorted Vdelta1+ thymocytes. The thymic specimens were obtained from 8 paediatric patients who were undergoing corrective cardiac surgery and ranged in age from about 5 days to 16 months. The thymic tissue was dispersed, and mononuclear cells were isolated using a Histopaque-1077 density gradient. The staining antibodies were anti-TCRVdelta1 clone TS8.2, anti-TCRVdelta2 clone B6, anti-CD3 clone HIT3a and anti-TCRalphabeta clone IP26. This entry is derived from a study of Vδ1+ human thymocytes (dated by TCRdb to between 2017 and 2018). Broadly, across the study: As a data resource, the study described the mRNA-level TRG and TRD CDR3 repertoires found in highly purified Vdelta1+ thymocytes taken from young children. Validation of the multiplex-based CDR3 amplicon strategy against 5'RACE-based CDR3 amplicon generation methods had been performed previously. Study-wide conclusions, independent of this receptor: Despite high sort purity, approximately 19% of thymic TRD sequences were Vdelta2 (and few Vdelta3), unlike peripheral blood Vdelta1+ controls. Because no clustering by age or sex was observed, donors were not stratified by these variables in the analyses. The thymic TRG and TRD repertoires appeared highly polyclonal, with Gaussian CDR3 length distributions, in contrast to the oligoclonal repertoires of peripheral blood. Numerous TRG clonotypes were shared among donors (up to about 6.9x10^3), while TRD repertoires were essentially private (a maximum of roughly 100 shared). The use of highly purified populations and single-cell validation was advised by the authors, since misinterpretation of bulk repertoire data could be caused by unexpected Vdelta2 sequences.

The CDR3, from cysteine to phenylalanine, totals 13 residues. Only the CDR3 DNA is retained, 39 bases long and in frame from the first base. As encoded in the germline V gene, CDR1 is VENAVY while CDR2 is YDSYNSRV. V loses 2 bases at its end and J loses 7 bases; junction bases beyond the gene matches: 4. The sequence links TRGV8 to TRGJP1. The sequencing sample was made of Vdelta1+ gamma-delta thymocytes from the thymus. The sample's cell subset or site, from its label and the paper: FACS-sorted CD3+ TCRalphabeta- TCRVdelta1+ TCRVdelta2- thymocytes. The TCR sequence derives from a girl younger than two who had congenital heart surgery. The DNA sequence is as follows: TGTGCCACCTGGGATACCGGTGGTTGGTTCAAGATATTT. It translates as CATWDTGGWFKIF.